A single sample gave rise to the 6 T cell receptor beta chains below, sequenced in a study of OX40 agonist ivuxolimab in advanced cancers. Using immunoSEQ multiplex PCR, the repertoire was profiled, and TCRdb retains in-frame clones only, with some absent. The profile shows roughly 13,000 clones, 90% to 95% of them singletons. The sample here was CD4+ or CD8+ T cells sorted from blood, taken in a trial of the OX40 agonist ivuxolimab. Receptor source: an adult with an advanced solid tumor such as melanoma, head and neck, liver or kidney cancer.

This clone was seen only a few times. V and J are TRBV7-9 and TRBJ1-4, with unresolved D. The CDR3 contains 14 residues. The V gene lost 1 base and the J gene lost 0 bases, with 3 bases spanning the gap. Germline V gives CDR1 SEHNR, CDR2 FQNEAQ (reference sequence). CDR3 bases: TGTGCCAGCAGCTTAGACACAACTAATGAAAAACTGTTTTTT. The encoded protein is CASSLDTTNEKLFF.

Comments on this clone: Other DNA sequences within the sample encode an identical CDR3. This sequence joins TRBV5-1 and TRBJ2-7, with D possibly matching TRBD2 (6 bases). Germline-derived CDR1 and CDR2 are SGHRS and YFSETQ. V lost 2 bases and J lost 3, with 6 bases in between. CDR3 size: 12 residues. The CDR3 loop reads CASSFGSYEQYF. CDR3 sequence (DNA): TGCGCCAGCAGCTTCGGGAGCTACGAGCAGTACTTC. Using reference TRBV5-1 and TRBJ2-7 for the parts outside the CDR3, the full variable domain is KAGVTQTPRYLIKTRGQQVTLSCSPISGHRSVSWYQQTPGQGLQFLFEYFSETQRNKGNFPGRFSGRQFSNSRSEMNVSTLELGDSALYLCASSFGSYEQYFGPGTRLTVT.

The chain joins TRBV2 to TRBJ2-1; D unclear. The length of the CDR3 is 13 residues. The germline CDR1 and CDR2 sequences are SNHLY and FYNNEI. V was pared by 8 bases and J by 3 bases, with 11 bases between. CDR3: CASFRADYNEQFF. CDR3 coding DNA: TGTGCCAGCTTCCGGGCCGACTACAATGAGCAGTTCTTC. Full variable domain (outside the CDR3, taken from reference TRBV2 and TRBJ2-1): EPEVTQTPSHQVTQMGQEVILRCVPISNHLYFYWYRQILGQKVEFLVSFYNNEISEKSEIFDDQFSVERPDGSNFTLKIRSTKLEDSAMYFCASFRADYNEQFFGPGTRLTVL.

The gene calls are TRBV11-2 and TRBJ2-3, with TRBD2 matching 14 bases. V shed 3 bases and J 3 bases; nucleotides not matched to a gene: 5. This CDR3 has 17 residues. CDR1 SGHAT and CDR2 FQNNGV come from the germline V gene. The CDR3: CASSFGTSGSGTDTQYF. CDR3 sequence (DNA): TGTGCCAGCAGCTTCGGGACTAGCGGGAGTGGGACAGATACGCAGTATTTT. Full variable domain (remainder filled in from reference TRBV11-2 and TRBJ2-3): EAGVAQSPRYKIIEKRQSVAFWCNPISGHATLYWYQQILGQGPKLLIQFQNNGVVDDSQLPKDRFSAERLKGVDSTLKIQPAKLEDSAVYLCASSFGTSGSGTDTQYFGPGTRLTVL.

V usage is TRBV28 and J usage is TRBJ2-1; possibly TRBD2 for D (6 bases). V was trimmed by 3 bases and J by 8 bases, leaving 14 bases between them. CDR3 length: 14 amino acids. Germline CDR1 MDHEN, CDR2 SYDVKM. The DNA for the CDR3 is TGTGCCAGCAGTTTTTCCGGGACTGAGTATGAGCAGTTCTTC. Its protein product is CASSFSGTEYEQFF. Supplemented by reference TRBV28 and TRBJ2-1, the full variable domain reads DVKVTQSSRYLVKRTGEKVFLECVQDMDHENMFWYRQDPGLGLRLIYFSYDVKMKEKGDIPEGYSVSREKKERFSLILESASTNQTSMYLCASSFSGTEYEQFFGPGTRLTVL.

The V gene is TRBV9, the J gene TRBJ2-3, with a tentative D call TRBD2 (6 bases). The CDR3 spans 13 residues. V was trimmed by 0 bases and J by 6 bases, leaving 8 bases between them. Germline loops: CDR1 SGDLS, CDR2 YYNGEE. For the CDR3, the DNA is TGTGCCAGCAGCGTAGGGAGGGCCGATACGCAGTATTTT. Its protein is CASSVGRADTQYF.